A single sample gave rise to the 24 T cell receptor beta chains below, sequenced in a study of immune evolution from preneoplasia to lung adenocarcinoma. Here immunoSEQ multiplex PCR was the method, and the copy in TCRdb shows in-frame clones only, minus some. Among about 27,000 clones listed, less than 80% were seen once. The sequencing input was FFPE invasive lung adenocarcinoma tissue. These receptors all come from a person in their sixties with invasive lung adenocarcinoma. Some clones in this sample may be carry-over from other donors' samples.

The chain links TRBV9 to TRBJ2-3; tentative D call: TRBD1 (5 bases). The V and J ends lost 0 bases and 3 bases respectively, with 5 bases between them. Per the germline V gene, CDR1 is SGDLS and CDR2 is YYNGEE. This CDR3 spans 13 amino acids. The CDR3 bases are TGTGCCAGCAGCGTAGAGGGGACAGATACGCAGTATTTT. Its translation is CASSVEGTDTQYF.

Worth noting for this clone: Other nucleotide sequences from this sample produce the same CDR3. The chain is built from TRBV27 and TRBJ2-2; 11 nucleotides align to TRBD2. With V trimmed by 6 bases and J by 3 bases, 3 bases remained unmatched. The CDR3 runs to 15 residues. Germline V gene data show CDR1 as MNHEY and CDR2 as SMNVEV (reference sequence). CDR3 DNA sequence: TGTGCCAGCAGACTAGCGGGAGTTGACACCGGGGAGCTGTTTTTT. Translated: CASRLAGVDTGELFF.

Judged by abundance, this clone is medium-sized. CDR3 nucleotide sequence: TGTGCCAGCACCCTTGGGGGCAGGGGGCAAGAGACCCAGTACTTC. It yields the protein CASTLGGRGQETQYF. This chain links TRBV5-4 with TRBJ2-5; TRBD1 matches at 7 bases. CDR3 length: 15 amino acids. Germline assignment: CDR1 SGHNT and CDR2 YYREEE (reference sequence). Trimming at V came to 6 bases and at J to 2 bases, leaving 10 bases not matched to a gene.

J is TRBJ1-2 and V is TRBV6-5, with D unclear. The CDR3 is 15 amino acids. Germline V gene lookup returns CDR1 MNHEY and CDR2 SVGAGI. V gave up 0 bases and J gave up 8 bases, with 16 bases separating them. CDR3 region: CASSYSEGRLVGYTF. CDR3 DNA sequence: TGTGCCAGCAGTTACTCCGAGGGCAGGCTCGTAGGCTACACCTTC.

This chain joins TRBV5-1 and TRBJ2-3, with TRBD1 identical over 8 bases. V trimming: 1 base; J trimming: 3 bases; junction bases outside the gene matches: 1. The CDR3 runs 14 residues. Per germline, CDR1 SGHRS and CDR2 YFSETQ. The CDR3 DNA sequence: TGCGCCAGCAGCTTGAGGACAGGGACAGATACGCAGTATTTT. As protein: CASSLRTGTDTQYF.

The V call is TRBV6-5, the J call TRBJ2-2, with a possible D match to TRBD2 (6 bases). V dropped 4 bases and J dropped 5 bases, with 11 bases sitting between them. This CDR3 is 14 amino acids long. Germline lookup yields CDR1 MNHEY and CDR2 SVGAGI. The CDR3 bases are TGTGCCAGCAGTTCGTGGCTAGCGACCGGGGAGCTGTTTTTT. Protein sequence: CASSSWLATGELFF.

The chain links TRBV14 to TRBJ2-7, with 7 nucleotides matching TRBD1. CDR3 length equals 13 residues. The J segment lost 12 bases and the V segment lost 5 bases, leaving 13 bases of the junction unmatched. From germline, CDR1 is SGHDN and CDR2 FVKESK. The CDR3 sequence: CASSYPGQLLLYF. Here the CDR3 DNA reads TGTGCCAGCAGCTATCCGGGACAGCTCCTCTTGTACTTC.

V and J are TRBV6-6 and TRBJ1-4, with D possibly being TRBD1 (6 bases). This CDR3 is 14 amino acids long. Trimming left V 8 bases short and J 4 bases short, with 14 bases between. CDR1 MNHNY and CDR2 SVGAGI come from the germline V gene (reference sequence). The CDR3 here is CASGPGHSNEKLFF. The CDR3 DNA follows: TGTGCCAGCGGCCCGGGACACAGTAATGAAAAACTGTTTTTT.

This clone has just one count. Sequence at one end of the junction differs from germline and may be a read error. The chain uses TRBV7-9 and TRBJ1-2; D call uncertain. The CDR3 sequence is 11 residues long. From germline, CDR1 is SEHNR and CDR2 FQNEAQ (reference sequence). The CDR3 spells CASRVIAGYLF. In DNA, the CDR3 is TGTGCAAGTCGGGTCATAGCAGGCTACCTCTTC.

The V gene is TRBV28, the J gene TRBJ2-2; TRBD2 might be the D (5 bases). Germline V gene data show CDR1 as MDHEN and CDR2 as SYDVKM. V lost 6 bases to trimming and J lost 2 bases, with 16 bases between them. The CDR3 totals 16 residues. CDR3 region: CASSSIGRGNTGELFF. CDR3 DNA: TGTGCCAGCAGCTCCATTGGGAGAGGTAACACCGGGGAGCTGTTTTTT.

With regard to this clone: Within the sample, other DNA sequences also encode this same CDR3. The chain combines TRBV18 with TRBJ1-2; D call uncertain. The CDR3 totals 14 residues. V lost 3 bases and J lost 1, with 9 bases in between. Germline V gene data show CDR1 as KGHSH and CDR2 as LQKENI. Here the CDR3 DNA reads TGTGCCAGCTCACCCCCGGTGGTTAACTATGGCTACACCTTC. Amino acid sequence: CASSPPVVNYGYTF. The entire variable domain, with the rest obtained from reference TRBV18 and TRBJ1-2, is as follows: NAGVMQNPRHLVRRRGQEARLRCSPMKGHSHVYWYRQLPEEGLKFMVYLQKENIIDESGMPKERFSAEFPKEGPSILRIQQVVRGDSAAYFCASSPPVVNYGYTFGSGTRLTVV.

A few counts support this clone. The rearrangement uses TRBV7-9 and TRBJ2-5, with D perhaps TRBD2 (6 bases). Trimming took off 11 bases at V and 2 bases at J, with 12 bases between the two ends. The germline V gene encodes CDR1 SEHNR and CDR2 FQNEAQ (reference sequence). The CDR3 contains 12 residues. The CDR3 region has the DNA TGTGCCGCGGGGCTATTACAAGAGACCCAGTACTTC. This sequence encodes CAAGLLQETQYF.

J is TRBJ1-2 and V is TRBV2, with D possibly being TRBD1 (5 bases). V was clipped by 8 bases and J by 6 bases, with 16 bases between them. The CDR3 runs 13 residues. Germline CDR1 is SNHLY and CDR2 is FYNNEI. This CDR3 reads CASGTLRGNGYTF. Here the CDR3 DNA reads TGTGCCAGCGGGACTCTCCGAGGGAATGGCTACACCTTC.

The chain carries TRBV5-1 and TRBJ2-7, with 13 bases fitting TRBD2. Germline V gene lookup returns CDR1 SGHRS and CDR2 YFSETQ. J lost 2 bases, V lost 4 bases, and 12 bases had no gene match. The CDR3 consists of 18 residues. The CDR3 DNA follows: TGCGCCAGCAGCCCGGACAGGGGACTAGCGGGGTCGACCTACGAGCAGTACTTC. Its protein product is CASSPDRGLAGSTYEQYF.

This clone is medium-sized. The chain couples TRBV29-1 to TRBJ2-2; 7 bases match TRBD1. The CDR3 runs 15 residues. Germline trimming cut 3 bases from V and 6 bases from J; bases unmatched to any gene: 10. The germline CDR1 and CDR2 sequences are SQVTM and ANQGSEA. In DNA form, the CDR3 reads TGCAGCGTTGAGTCCAGGGGGAAGGATCCCGGGGAGCTGTTTTTT. Protein: CSVESRGKDPGELFF.

This chain joins TRBV7-9 and TRBJ1-1; TRBD1 is a possible D gene (6 bases). Germline assignment: CDR1 SEHNR and CDR2 FQNEAQ (reference sequence). The CDR3 has 13 residues. V shed 1 base and J shed 4 bases, with 7 bases lying between them. The CDR3 sequence is CASSLDRVTEAFF. In DNA form, the CDR3 reads TGTGCCAGCAGCTTAGACAGGGTCACTGAAGCTTTCTTT.

The rearrangement uses TRBV4-3 and TRBJ2-2, with unresolved D. The length of the CDR3 is 12 residues. CDR1 and CDR2 (germline): LGHNA, YSLEER. V shed 3 bases and J shed 3 bases, with 2 bases lying between them. The CDR3 is CASSQDTGELFF. The DNA of the CDR3 is TGCGCCAGCAGCCAGGACACCGGGGAGCTGTTTTTT.

The chain joins TRBV6-1 to TRBJ1-2, with D unclear. V dropped 4 bases and J dropped 7 bases, with 13 bases sitting between them. The CDR3 has 13 amino acids. Germline values: CDR1 MNHNS, CDR2 SASEGT. The CDR3 is CASSGNAGVGYTF. The DNA of the CDR3 is TGTGCCAGCAGTGGGAACGCCGGAGTTGGCTACACCTTC.

This clone appeared a few times. This chain joins TRBV20-1 and TRBJ2-1; D may match TRBD1 or TRBD2 (5 bases each). Between the trimmed V and J ends, which lost 5 bases and 13 bases, there was a span of 15 bases. The germline gives CDR1 DFQATT, CDR2 SNEGSKA (reference sequence). There are 11 residues in the CDR3. CDR3 sequence reads: CSAGEWGRQFF. The CDR3 DNA reads TGCAGTGCTGGTGAGTGGGGACGACAGTTCTTC.

The genes are TRBV29-1 and TRBJ1-2, with D tentatively TRBD1 (6 bases). V gave up 4 bases and J gave up 7 bases, with 13 bases separating them. This CDR3 is 12 amino acids long. The V gene's germline CDR1 is SQVTM and CDR2 ANQGSEA. This chain's CDR3 is CSVVPQGVGYTF. DNA of the CDR3: TGCAGCGTTGTCCCACAGGGAGTTGGCTACACCTTC.

The chain is built from TRBV28 and TRBJ2-2; unclear D gene. There are 15 residues in the CDR3. Germline-derived CDR1 and CDR2 are MDHEN and SYDVKM. Trimming took 4 bases from V and 0 from J, leaving 9 bases between them. The CDR3 coding sequence is TGTGCCAGCAGTTCGTTCGTTCCGAACACCGGGGAGCTGTTTTTT. It translates to CASSSFVPNTGELFF.

CDR3 loop: CASGGGSTSYEQYF. Here the CDR3 DNA reads TGCGCCTCGGGGGGCGGGAGCACCTCCTACGAGCAGTACTTC. V usage is TRBV5-1 and J usage is TRBJ2-7, with D tentatively TRBD2 (7 bases). The ends were cut back, 10 bases at V and 0 bases at J, with 17 bases in the middle. Germline values: CDR1 SGHRS, CDR2 YFSETQ. This CDR3 has 14 amino acids.

V gene TRBV19 combines with J gene TRBJ1-2; possible D gene TRBD1, 5 bases. Germline V gene lookup returns CDR1 LNHDA and CDR2 SQIVND (reference sequence). The CDR3 has 12 residues. With 4 bases removed from V and 6 bases from J, the gap between germline ends came to 9 bases. DNA for the CDR3: TGTGCCAGTAGTACCCCCAGGGATGGCTACACCTTC. The encoded protein is CASSTPRDGYTF. The full variable domain, its missing parts supplied by reference TRBV19 and TRBJ1-2, is DGGITQSPKYLFRKEGQNVTLSCEQNLNHDAMYWYRQDPGQGLRLIYYSQIVNDFQKGDIAEGYSVSREKKESFPLTVTSAQKNPTAFYLCASSTPRDGYTFGSGTRLTVV.

The J gene is TRBJ2-1, the V gene TRBV6-5; TRBD2 aligns across 10 bases. The CDR3 totals 13 residues. Per the germline V gene, CDR1 is MNHEY and CDR2 is SVGAGI. The V segment lost 6 bases and the J segment 9 bases; nucleotides outside the gene matches: 5. The CDR3 DNA reads TGTGCCAGCAGAGGACTAGCGGAAGCTGAGCAGTTCTTC. Encoded protein: CASRGLAEAEQFF.